These T cell receptor beta chains were read from a single sample in a study of T cell changes during pregnancy in multiple sclerosis. The assay was immunoSEQ multiplex PCR, and TCRdb's table has in-frame clones only and misses some. The data hold about 48,000 clones, with 94% observed a single time. Sequenced material: CD4+ T cells from peripheral blood mononuclear cells, taken in the first trimester of pregnancy. These receptors came from a female donor with multiple sclerosis, enrolled in a pregnancy study. The CDR3 runs from the conserved cysteine through the conserved F or W. Each record gives: V gene, J gene, D gene, clone size, CDR3 protein, CDR3 DNA. D genes are given only for firm matches. The size field is filled for only some rows; it gives once, few, many or a size class.

V gene: TRBV7-9
J gene: TRBJ2-5
D gene: TRBD2
clone size: -
CDR3 protein: CASSKPFRLAGGTKTQYF
CDR3 DNA: TGTGCCAGCAGCAAACCATTCCGACTAGCGGGGGGCACGAAGACCCAGTACTTC

V gene: TRBV11-1
J gene: TRBJ1-2
D gene: -
clone size: -
CDR3 protein: CASSIHRSGSHTF
CDR3 DNA: TGTGCCAGCAGCATCCACCGGTCGGGGAGCCACACCTTC

V gene: TRBV2
J gene: TRBJ2-1
D gene: -
clone size: -
CDR3 protein: CASSWLYEQFF
CDR3 DNA: TGTGCCAGCAGTTGGCTTTATGAGCAGTTCTTC

V gene: TRBV7-2
J gene: TRBJ1-5
D gene: TRBD1
clone size: -
CDR3 protein: CASSLSDREQPQHF
CDR3 DNA: TGTGCCAGCAGCTTATCGGACAGGGAACAGCCCCAGCATTTT

V gene: TRBV18
J gene: TRBJ1-4
D gene: -
clone size: -
CDR3 protein: CASSPPMRATNEKLFF
CDR3 DNA: TGTGCCAGCTCACCACCGATGAGGGCAACTAATGAAAAACTGTTTTTT

V gene: TRBV11-2
J gene: TRBJ1-2
D gene: -
clone size: -
CDR3 protein: CASSPGTRENYGYTF
CDR3 DNA: TGTGCCAGCAGCCCGGGGACAAGGGAGAACTATGGCTACACCTTC

V gene: TRBV11-2
J gene: TRBJ1-1
D gene: -
clone size: -
CDR3 protein: CASSLEPGFNTEAFF
CDR3 DNA: TGTGCCAGCAGCTTAGAACCAGGGTTTAACACTGAAGCTTTCTTT

V gene: TRBV6-6
J gene: TRBJ2-2
D gene: TRBD2
clone size: -
CDR3 protein: CASRLAGGLELFF
CDR3 DNA: TGTGCCAGCAGACTAGCGGGGGGTTTGGAGCTGTTTTTT

V gene: TRBV10-1
J gene: TRBJ1-1
D gene: -
clone size: -
CDR3 protein: CASSDWWRGTEAFF
CDR3 DNA: TGCGCCAGCAGTGACTGGTGGCGGGGGACTGAAGCTTTCTTT

V gene: TRBV6-8
J gene: TRBJ1-4
D gene: TRBD1
clone size: -
CDR3 protein: CASSYHPGQGTRKLFF
CDR3 DNA: TGTGCCAGCAGTTACCATCCAGGACAGGGCACTCGAAAACTGTTTTTT

V gene: TRBV19
J gene: TRBJ2-5
D gene: TRBD1
clone size: -
CDR3 protein: CASSPGTGFRETQYF
CDR3 DNA: TGTGCCAGTAGTCCGGGGACAGGGTTCAGGGAGACCCAGTACTTC

V gene: TRBV2
J gene: TRBJ1-1
D gene: -
clone size: -
CDR3 protein: CASSEDSLTEAFF
CDR3 DNA: TGTGCCAGCAGTGAAGACAGCCTCACTGAAGCTTTCTTT

V gene: TRBV9
J gene: TRBJ1-6
D gene: -
clone size: -
CDR3 protein: CASSVGPGGYNSPLHF
CDR3 DNA: TGTGCCAGCAGCGTAGGCCCCGGGGGATATAATTCACCCCTCCACTTT

V gene: TRBV29-1
J gene: TRBJ2-4
D gene: TRBD2
clone size: -
CDR3 protein: CSVTGGLRTKNIQYF
CDR3 DNA: TGCAGCGTAACGGGGGGGTTGAGGACCAAAAACATTCAGTACTTC

V gene: TRBV12-5
J gene: TRBJ2-7
D gene: TRBD1
clone size: -
CDR3 protein: CASGLLTGSHEQYF
CDR3 DNA: TGTGCTAGTGGTTTGCTGACAGGGTCCCACGAGCAGTACTTC

V gene: TRBV21-1
J gene: TRBJ1-2
D gene: -
clone size: -
CDR3 protein: CASSRQGARENGYTF
CDR3 DNA: TGTGCCAGCAGCCGACAGGGGGCGCGGGAAAATGGCTACACCTTC

V gene: TRBV18
J gene: TRBJ2-7
D gene: -
clone size: -
CDR3 protein: CASSRGDEQYF
CDR3 DNA: TGTGCCAGCTCAAGGGGCGACGAGCAGTACTTC

V gene: TRBV9
J gene: TRBJ1-1
D gene: TRBD1
clone size: -
CDR3 protein: CASSVVDRGRGTDTEAFF
CDR3 DNA: TGTGCCAGCAGCGTAGTCGACAGGGGCCGGGGCACGGACACTGAAGCTTTCTTT

V gene: TRBV5-1
J gene: TRBJ1-5
D gene: -
clone size: -
CDR3 protein: CASSLDGQPQHF
CDR3 DNA: TGCGCCAGCAGCTTGGACGGTCAGCCCCAGCATTTT

V gene: TRBV19
J gene: TRBJ1-4
D gene: -
clone size: -
CDR3 protein: CASSITGDEKLFF
CDR3 DNA: TGTGCCAGTAGTATCACGGGAGATGAAAAACTGTTTTTT

V gene: TRBV11-2
J gene: TRBJ2-1
D gene: -
clone size: -
CDR3 protein: CASKGGYSYNEQFF
CDR3 DNA: TGTGCCAGCAAAGGTGGATACAGCTACAATGAGCAGTTCTTC

V gene: TRBV5-6
J gene: TRBJ1-2
D gene: -
clone size: -
CDR3 protein: CASSLEGLQADYTF
CDR3 DNA: TGTGCCAGCAGCTTGGAGGGACTACAGGCGGATTACACCTTC

V gene: TRBV2
J gene: TRBJ2-5
D gene: TRBD2
clone size: -
CDR3 protein: CASKAGERYQETQYF
CDR3 DNA: TGTGCCAGCAAAGCGGGGGAAAGGTACCAAGAGACCCAGTACTTC

V gene: TRBV2
J gene: TRBJ1-1
D gene: -
clone size: -
CDR3 protein: CASSLRLLVLNTEAFF
CDR3 DNA: TGTGCCAGCAGTTTGAGGTTGCTGGTTTTGAACACTGAAGCTTTCTTT

V gene: TRBV29-1
J gene: TRBJ2-2
D gene: -
clone size: -
CDR3 protein: CSVRPRGGTGELFF
CDR3 DNA: TGCAGCGTTCGGCCCAGGGGTGGGACCGGGGAGCTGTTTTTT

V gene: TRBV30
J gene: TRBJ2-2
D gene: -
clone size: once
CDR3 protein: CAWSGGLDTGELFF
CDR3 DNA: TGTGCCTGGAGTGGGGGGCTAGATACCGGGGAGCTGTTTTTT

V gene: TRBV29-1
J gene: TRBJ2-1
D gene: TRBD2
clone size: -
CDR3 protein: CSSSGVTDEQFF
CDR3 DNA: TGCAGCTCTAGCGGGGTAACCGATGAGCAGTTCTTC

V gene: TRBV9
J gene: TRBJ2-2
D gene: -
clone size: -
CDR3 protein: CASSVGQGGSSTGELFF
CDR3 DNA: TGTGCCAGCAGCGTAGGGCAGGGTGGCTCGAGCACCGGGGAGCTGTTTTTT

V gene: TRBV5-6
J gene: TRBJ2-2
D gene: TRBD2
clone size: -
CDR3 protein: CASSLGLAGENTGELFF
CDR3 DNA: TGTGCCAGCAGCTTGGGTCTAGCGGGGGAGAACACCGGGGAGCTGTTTTTT

V gene: TRBV5-8
J gene: TRBJ1-5
D gene: -
clone size: -
CDR3 protein: CASSLGSQGWSNQPQHF
CDR3 DNA: TGTGCCAGCAGCTTGGGGTCACAGGGATGGAGCAATCAGCCCCAGCATTTT